This TCR beta chain derives from a study of blood T cell repertoires in COVID-19. Overall study context: The United States, Italy and Spain supplied acute and convalescent COVID-19 samples.

This clone was picked up one time. Produced via immunoSEQ multiplex PCR; TCRdb's table is partial and in-frame only. Found here are 70,000 to 90,000 clones, 75% to 90% of them singletons; the top ten hold around 11%. The germline V gene encodes CDR1 SGHRS and CDR2 YFSETQ. The junction had 10 bases not matched to a gene; V was cut back by 7 bases and J by 5 bases. The CDR3 length is 14 residues. The TCR comes from a human donor in a cohort sampled during active COVID-19. The material sequenced was peripheral blood. J is TRBJ2-7 and V is TRBV5-1; TRBD1 agrees at 9 bases. For the CDR3, the DNA is TGCGCCAGCGGGGCCGGGACAGGGATCCACGAGCAGTACTTC. Translated, it gives CASGAGTGIHEQYF.